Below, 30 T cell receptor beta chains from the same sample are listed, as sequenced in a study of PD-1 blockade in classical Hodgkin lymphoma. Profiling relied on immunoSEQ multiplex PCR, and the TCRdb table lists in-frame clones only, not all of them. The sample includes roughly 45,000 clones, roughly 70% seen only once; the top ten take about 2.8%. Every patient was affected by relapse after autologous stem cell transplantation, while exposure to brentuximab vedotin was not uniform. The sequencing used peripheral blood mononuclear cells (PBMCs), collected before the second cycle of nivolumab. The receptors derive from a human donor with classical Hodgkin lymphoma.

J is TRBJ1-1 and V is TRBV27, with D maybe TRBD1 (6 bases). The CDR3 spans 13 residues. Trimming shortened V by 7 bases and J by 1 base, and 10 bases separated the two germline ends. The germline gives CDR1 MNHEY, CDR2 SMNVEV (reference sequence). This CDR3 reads CASTPRGNTEAFF. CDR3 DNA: TGTGCCAGCACCCCCAGGGGGAACACTGAAGCTTTCTTT.

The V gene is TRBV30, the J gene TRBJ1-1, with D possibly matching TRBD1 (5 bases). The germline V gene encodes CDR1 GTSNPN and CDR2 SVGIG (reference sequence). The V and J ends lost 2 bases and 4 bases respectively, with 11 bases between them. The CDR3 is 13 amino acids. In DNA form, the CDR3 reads TGTGCCTGGAGTTTATGGGGCCTCACTGAAGCTTTCTTT. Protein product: CAWSLWGLTEAFF.

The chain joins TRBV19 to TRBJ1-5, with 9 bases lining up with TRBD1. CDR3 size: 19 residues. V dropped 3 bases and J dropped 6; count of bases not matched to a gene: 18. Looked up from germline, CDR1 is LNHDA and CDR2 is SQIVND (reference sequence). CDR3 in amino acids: CASSILMLMSDRGPQPQHF. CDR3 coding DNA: TGTGCCAGTAGTATCCTTATGCTTATGTCGGACAGGGGCCCTCAGCCCCAGCATTTT.

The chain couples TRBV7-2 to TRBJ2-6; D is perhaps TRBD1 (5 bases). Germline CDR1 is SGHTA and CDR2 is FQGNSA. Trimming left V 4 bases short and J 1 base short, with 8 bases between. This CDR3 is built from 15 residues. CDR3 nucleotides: TGTGCCAGCAGCTACACAGGTTCTGGGGCCAACGTCCTGACTTTC. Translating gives CASSYTGSGANVLTF.

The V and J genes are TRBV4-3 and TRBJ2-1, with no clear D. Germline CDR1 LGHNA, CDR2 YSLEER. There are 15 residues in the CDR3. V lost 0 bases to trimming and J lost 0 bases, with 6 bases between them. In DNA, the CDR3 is TGCGCCAGCAGCCAAGAGCCTAGCTCCTACAATGAGCAGTTCTTC. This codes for CASSQEPSSYNEQFF.

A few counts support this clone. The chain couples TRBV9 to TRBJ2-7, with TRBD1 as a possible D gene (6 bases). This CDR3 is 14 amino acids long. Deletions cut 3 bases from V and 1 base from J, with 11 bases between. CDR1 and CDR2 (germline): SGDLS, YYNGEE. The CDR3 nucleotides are TGTGCCAGCAGCGGACGGGACACATCCTACGAGCAGTACTTC. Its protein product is CASSGRDTSYEQYF.

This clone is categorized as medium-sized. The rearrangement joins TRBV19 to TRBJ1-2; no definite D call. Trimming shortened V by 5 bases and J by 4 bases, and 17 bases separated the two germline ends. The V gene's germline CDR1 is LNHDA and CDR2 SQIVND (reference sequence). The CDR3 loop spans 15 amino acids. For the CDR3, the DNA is TGTGCCAGTAGTCCGGGGAGTGGACCGAGCTATGGCTACACCTTC. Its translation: CASSPGSGPSYGYTF.

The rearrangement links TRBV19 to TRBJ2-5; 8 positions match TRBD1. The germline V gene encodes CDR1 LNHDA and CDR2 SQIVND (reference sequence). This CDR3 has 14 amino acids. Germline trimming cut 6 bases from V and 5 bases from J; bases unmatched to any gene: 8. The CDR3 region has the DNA TGTGCCAGTAGACCAGACAGGGGTGTTGAGACCCAGTACTTC. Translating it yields CASRPDRGVETQYF.

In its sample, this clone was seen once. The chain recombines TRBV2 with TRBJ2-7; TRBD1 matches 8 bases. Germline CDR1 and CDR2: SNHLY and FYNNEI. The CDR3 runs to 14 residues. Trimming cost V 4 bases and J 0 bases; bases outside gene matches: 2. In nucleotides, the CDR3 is TGTGCCAGCAGTGGACAGGGGAGCTCCTACGAGCAGTACTTC. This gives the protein CASSGQGSSYEQYF.

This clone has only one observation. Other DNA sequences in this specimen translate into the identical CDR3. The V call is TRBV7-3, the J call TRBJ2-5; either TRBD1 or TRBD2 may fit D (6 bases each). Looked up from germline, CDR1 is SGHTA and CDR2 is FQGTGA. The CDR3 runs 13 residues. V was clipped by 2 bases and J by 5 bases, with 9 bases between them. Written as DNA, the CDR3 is TGTGCCAGCAGCTTAGGGGGGCTGGAGACCCAGTACTTC. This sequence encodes CASSLGGLETQYF.

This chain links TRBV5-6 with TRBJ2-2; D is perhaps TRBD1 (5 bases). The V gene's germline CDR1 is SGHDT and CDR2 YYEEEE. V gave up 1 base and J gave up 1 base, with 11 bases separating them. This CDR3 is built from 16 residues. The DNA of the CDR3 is TGTGCCAGCAGCTTGTTTCAACAGGAGAACACCGGGGAGCTGTTTTTT. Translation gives CASSLFQQENTGELFF.

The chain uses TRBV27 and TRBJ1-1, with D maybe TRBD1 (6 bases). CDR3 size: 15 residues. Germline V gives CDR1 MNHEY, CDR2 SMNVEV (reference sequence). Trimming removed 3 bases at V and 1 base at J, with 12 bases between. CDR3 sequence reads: CASSFMQGPNTEAFF. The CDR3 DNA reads TGTGCCAGCAGTTTCATGCAGGGGCCGAACACTGAAGCTTTCTTT.

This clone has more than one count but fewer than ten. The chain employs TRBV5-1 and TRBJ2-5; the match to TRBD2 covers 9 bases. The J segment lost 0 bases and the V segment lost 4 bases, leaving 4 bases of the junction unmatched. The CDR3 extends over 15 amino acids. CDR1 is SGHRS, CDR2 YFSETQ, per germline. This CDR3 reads CASSAGGLYQETQYF. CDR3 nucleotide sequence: TGCGCCAGCAGCGCGGGGGGGCTGTACCAAGAGACCCAGTACTTC.

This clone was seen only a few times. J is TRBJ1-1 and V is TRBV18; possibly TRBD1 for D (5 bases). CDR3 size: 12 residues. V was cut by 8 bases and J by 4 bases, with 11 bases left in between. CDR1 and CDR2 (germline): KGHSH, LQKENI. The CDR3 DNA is TGTGCCAGCGAGGAGGGGACCACTGAAGCTTTCTTT. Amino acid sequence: CASEEGTTEAFF. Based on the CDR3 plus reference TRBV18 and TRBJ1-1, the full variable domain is NAGVMQNPRHLVRRRGQEARLRCSPMKGHSHVYWYRQLPEEGLKFMVYLQKENIIDESGMPKERFSAEFPKEGPSILRIQQVVRGDSAAYFCASEEGTTEAFFGQGTRLTVV.

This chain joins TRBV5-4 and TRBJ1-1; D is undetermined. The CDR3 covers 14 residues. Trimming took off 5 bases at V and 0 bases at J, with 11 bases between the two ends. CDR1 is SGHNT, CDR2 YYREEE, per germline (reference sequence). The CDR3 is CASRAGQMNTEAFF. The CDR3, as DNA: TGTGCCAGCAGAGCTGGTCAAATGAACACTGAAGCTTTCTTT.

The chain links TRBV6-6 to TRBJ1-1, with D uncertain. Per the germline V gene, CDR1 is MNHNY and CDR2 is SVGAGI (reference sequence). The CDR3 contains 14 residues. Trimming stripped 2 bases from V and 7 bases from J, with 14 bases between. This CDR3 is CASSYAGGRDEAFF. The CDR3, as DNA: TGTGCCAGCAGTTACGCTGGAGGAAGGGATGAAGCTTTCTTT.

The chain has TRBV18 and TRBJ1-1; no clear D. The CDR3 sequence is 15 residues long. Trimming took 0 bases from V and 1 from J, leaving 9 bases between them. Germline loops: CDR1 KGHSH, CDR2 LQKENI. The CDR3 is CASSPPEHPNTEAFF. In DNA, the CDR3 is TGTGCCAGCTCACCACCAGAACACCCGAACACTGAAGCTTTCTTT.

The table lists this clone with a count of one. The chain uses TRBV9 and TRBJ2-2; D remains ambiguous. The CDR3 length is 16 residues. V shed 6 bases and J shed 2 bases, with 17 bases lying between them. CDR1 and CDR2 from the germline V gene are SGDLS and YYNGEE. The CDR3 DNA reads TGTGCCAGCACACAGCGAGGCGGAGTCAACACCGGGGAGCTGTTTTTT. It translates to CASTQRGGVNTGELFF.

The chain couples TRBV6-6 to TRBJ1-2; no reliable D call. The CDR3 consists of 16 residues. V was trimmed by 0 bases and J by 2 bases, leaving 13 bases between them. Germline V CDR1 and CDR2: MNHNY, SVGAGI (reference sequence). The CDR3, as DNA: TGTGCCAGCAGTTACTCGACGGTCCGGTCAAACTATGGCTACACCTTC. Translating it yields CASSYSTVRSNYGYTF.

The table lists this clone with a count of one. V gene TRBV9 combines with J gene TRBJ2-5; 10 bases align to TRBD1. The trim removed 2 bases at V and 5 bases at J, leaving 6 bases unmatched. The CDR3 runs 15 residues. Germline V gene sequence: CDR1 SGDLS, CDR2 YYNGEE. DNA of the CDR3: TGTGCCAGCAGCGTGCGACAGGGGGCCGGGGAGACCCAGTACTTC. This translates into CASSVRQGAGETQYF.

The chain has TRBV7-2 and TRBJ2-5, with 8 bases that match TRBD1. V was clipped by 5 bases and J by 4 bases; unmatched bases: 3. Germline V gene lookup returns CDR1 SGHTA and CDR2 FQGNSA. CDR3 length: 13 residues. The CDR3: CASSRDRGETQYF. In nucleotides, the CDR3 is TGTGCCAGCAGCCGTGACAGGGGAGAGACCCAGTACTTC.

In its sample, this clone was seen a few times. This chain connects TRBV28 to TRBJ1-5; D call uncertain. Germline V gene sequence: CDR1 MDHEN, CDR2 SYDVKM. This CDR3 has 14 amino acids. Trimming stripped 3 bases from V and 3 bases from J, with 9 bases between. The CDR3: CASSFNQYNQPQHF. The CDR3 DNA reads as TGTGCCAGCAGTTTTAACCAGTACAATCAGCCCCAGCATTTT. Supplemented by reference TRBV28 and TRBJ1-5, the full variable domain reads DVKVTQSSRYLVKRTGEKVFLECVQDMDHENMFWYRQDPGLGLRLIYFSYDVKMKEKGDIPEGYSVSREKKERFSLILESASTNQTSMYLCASSFNQYNQPQHFGDGTRLSIL.

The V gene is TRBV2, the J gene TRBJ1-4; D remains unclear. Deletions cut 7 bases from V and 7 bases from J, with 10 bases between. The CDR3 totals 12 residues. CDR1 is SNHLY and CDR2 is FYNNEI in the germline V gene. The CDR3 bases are TGTGCCAGCAAGGTCGATAGTGAAAAACTGTTTTTT. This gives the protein CASKVDSEKLFF.

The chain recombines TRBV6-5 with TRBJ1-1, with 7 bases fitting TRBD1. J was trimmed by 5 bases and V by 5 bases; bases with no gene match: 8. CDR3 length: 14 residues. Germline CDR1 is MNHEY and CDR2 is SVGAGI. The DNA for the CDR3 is TGTGCCAGCAGTACACCAGGGGGTCGGACTGAAGCTTTCTTT. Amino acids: CASSTPGGRTEAFF.

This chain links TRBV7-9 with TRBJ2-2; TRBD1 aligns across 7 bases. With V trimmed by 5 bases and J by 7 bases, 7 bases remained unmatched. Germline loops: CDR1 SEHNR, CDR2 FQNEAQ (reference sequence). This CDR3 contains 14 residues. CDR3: CASSLGTESGELFF. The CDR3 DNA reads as TGTGCCAGCAGCCTGGGGACAGAGAGCGGGGAGCTGTTTTTT.

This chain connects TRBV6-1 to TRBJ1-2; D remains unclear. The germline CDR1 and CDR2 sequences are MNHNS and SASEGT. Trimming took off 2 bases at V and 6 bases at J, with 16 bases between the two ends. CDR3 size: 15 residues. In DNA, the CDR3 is TGTGCCAGCAGTGAAATAGGTTCGCCTCCCAATGGCTACACCTTC. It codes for CASSEIGSPPNGYTF.

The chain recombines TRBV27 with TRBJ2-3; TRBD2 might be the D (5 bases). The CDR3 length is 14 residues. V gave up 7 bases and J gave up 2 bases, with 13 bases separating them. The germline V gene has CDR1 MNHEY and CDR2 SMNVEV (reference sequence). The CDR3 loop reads CASTPTGFTDTQYF. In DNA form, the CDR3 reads TGTGCCAGCACCCCGACGGGGTTCACAGATACGCAGTATTTT.

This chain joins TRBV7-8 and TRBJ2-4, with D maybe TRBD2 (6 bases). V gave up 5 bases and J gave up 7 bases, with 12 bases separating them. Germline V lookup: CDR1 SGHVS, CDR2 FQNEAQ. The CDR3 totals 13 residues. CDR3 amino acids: CASSKEEGNIQYF. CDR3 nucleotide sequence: TGTGCCAGCAGCAAGGAGGAGGGGAACATTCAGTACTTC.

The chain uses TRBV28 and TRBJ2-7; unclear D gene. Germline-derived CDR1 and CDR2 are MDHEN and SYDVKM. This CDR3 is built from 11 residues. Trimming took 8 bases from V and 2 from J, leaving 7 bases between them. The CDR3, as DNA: TGTGCCAGCCGCAACCCCTACGAGCAGTACTTC. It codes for CASRNPYEQYF.

CDR3 loop: CASSTYVQETQYF. The CDR3 DNA is TGTGCCAGCAGTACCTATGTCCAAGAGACCCAGTACTTC. This chain connects TRBV7-9 to TRBJ2-5; D unresolved. Germline V gene lookup returns CDR1 SEHNR and CDR2 FQNEAQ (reference sequence). V lost 6 bases, J lost 1 base, and 9 bases lay in between. The CDR3 has 13 amino acids.